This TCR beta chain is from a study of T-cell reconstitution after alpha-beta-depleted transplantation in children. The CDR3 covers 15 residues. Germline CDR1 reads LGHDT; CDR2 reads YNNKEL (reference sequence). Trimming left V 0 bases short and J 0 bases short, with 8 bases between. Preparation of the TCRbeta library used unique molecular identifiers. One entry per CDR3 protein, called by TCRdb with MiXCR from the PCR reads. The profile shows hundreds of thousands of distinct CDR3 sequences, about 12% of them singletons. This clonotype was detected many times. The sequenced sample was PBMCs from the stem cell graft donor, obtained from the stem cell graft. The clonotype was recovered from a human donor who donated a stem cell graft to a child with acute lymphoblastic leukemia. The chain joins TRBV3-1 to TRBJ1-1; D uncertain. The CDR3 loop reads CASSQDYGVNTEAFF. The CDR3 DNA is TGTGCCAGCAGCCAAGATTATGGGGTGAACACTGAAGCTTTCTTT.